These 6 T cell receptor beta chains share one sample of origin, sequenced in a study of T cell repertoires in cytomegalovirus infection. Which antigens these TCRs recognize remains unknown. Using its own MiXCR run on the reads, TCRdb lists one record per CDR3 protein. Of some 940,000 distinct CDR3 sequences listed, 31% are singletons. The specimen comprised cultured CD8+ T cells from PBMCs, sampled from culture after CMV antigen stimulation. The receptor set was obtained from a human donor in good health (CMV status not recorded). Some clones in this sample may be carry-over from other donors' samples.

The table lists this clonotype with a count of one. V is TRBV10-3 and J is TRBJ2-7; 7 bases fit TRBD2. Germline V gives CDR1 ENHRY, CDR2 SYGVKD. The CDR3 runs 11 residues. Trimming removed 10 bases from V and 3 bases from J; junction bases left unmatched: 3. DNA of the CDR3: TGTGCCACCGGGGAGGGCTACGAGCAGTACGTC. It translates to CATGEGYEQYV.

About this clonotype itself: Possible read error: a much larger clone is one base away. The gene calls are TRBV12-3 or TRBV12-4 and TRBJ2-7; unclear D gene. V was clipped by 1 base and J by 2 bases, with 12 bases between them. The CDR3 is 15 residues long. CDR3 protein: CASSLEGKVPYEQYF. CDR3 coding DNA: TGTGCCAGCAGTTTAGAGGGCAAGGTACCCTACGAGCAGTACTTC.

The genes are TRBV20-1 and TRBJ1-2; 11 bases are shared with TRBD1. The V gene's germline CDR1 is DFQATT and CDR2 SNEGSKA (reference sequence). There are 19 residues in the CDR3. The junction had 19 bases not matched to a gene; V was cut back by 4 bases and J by 3 bases. For the CDR3, the DNA is TGCAGTGCTACAATCAGGGAGCCGGGACAGGGGGTCTTAGACTATGGCTACACCTTC. Protein: CSATIREPGQGVLDYGYTF.

The sample holds a few counts of this clonotype. This chain links TRBV5-1 with TRBJ2-3; D uncertain. The CDR3 loop spans 15 amino acids. V was clipped by 2 bases and J by 0 bases, with 10 bases between them. The germline CDR1 and CDR2 sequences are SGHRS and YFSETQ. CDR3 loop: CASSFPSTSTDTQYF. CDR3 DNA sequence: TGCGCCAGCAGCTTCCCCTCTACTAGCACAGATACGCAGTATTTT.

This clonotype occurred many times. The J gene is TRBJ1-2, the V gene TRBV7-6, with 7 bases that match TRBD1. This CDR3 comprises 16 residues. CDR1 is SGHVS and CDR2 is FNYEAQ in the germline V gene. After removal of 3 bases from V and 3 bases from J, the junction contained 10 bases not matched to a gene. The CDR3 is CASSFDREKRYYGYTF. The CDR3 DNA sequence: TGTGCCAGCAGCTTTGACAGGGAAAAACGTTACTATGGCTACACCTTC.

This clonotype was observed a few times. This chain connects TRBV6-5 to TRBJ2-1; tentative D call: TRBD2 (5 bases). The length of the CDR3 is 13 residues. CDR1 MNHEY and CDR2 SVGAGI come from the germline V gene. V was shortened by 0 bases and J by 10 bases, with 10 bases between the two germline ends. This CDR3 is CASSYSLAGEQFF. CDR3 nucleotide sequence: TGTGCCAGCAGTTACTCCCTGGCGGGCGAGCAGTTCTTC.